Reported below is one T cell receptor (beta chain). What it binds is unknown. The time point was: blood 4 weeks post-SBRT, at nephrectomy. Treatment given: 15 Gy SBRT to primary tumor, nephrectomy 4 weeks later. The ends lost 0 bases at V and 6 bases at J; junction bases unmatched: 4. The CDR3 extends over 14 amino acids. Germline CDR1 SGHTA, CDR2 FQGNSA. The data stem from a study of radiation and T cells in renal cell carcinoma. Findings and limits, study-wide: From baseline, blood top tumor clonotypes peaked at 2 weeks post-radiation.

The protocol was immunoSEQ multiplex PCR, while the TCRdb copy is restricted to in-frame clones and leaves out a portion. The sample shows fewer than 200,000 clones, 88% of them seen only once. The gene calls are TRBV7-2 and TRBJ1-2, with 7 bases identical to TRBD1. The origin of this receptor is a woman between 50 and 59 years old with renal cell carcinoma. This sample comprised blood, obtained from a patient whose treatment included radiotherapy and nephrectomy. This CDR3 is CASSLADRTHGYTF. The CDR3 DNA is TGTGCCAGCAGCTTAGCGGACAGGACACATGGCTACACCTTC.